This T cell receptor (beta chain) was profiled in a study of T cell responses to AZD1222 COVID-19 vaccine (dated by TCRdb to the early 2020s). The study in broad terms: Because spike-specific TCR depth and breadth did not differ between the two schedules, AZD1222 recipients who got a second dose at roughly 4 weeks were pooled with those who got a second dose at roughly 12 weeks. TCR sequencing was performed for over 230 trial participants, of whom 207 were given two doses of AZD1222 and around 25 were given two doses of MenACWY control vaccine. Trial participants were enrolled by age into subgroups of 18-55, 56-69 and 70-plus years, and around 150, 29 and 61 TCR-sequenced participants, respectively, were included in these subgroups.

Reading the label with the study, this specimen's time point is: baseline before first vaccination. Samples from vaccinated people were obtained from the UK trials COV001 and COV002, which included a single-blind randomized controlled phase 2/3 trial of AZD1222 (ChAdOx1 nCoV-19) in healthy adults. Trial participant PBMC samples were collected at day 0 and day 28 after the second dose for TCRbeta chain sequencing. The CDR3 regions of human TCRbeta chains were analyzed by immunosequencing. In the original analysis: Repertoire TCRs were matched against a reference library of SARS-CoV-2-specific TCRs generated with the MIRA antigen-specificity platform. Breadth meant the fraction of unique TCRs that were SARS-CoV-2-associated, whereas depth meant the fraction of total T cells that were SARS-CoV-2-associated. Using the MIRA data, every spike-specific TCR was mapped to the spike region that the TCR reacted to and assigned to either a CD4 or a CD8 class. Log10-transformed breadth and depth values were compared by one-way ANOVA with Sidak's multiple comparisons tests. Drawn from immuneACCESS, this table holds only the in-frame rearrangements with V and J called that TCRdb kept. Clones are partly lost; checked studies trace under half to an unresolved V gene and leave the rest unexplained. For V, J and clone size, that table is used; D and trimming come from the DNA. The sample profile shows around 99,000 clones; approximately 94% of them were found once. The ten largest make up roughly 13% of the sample.

Turning to this clone: Its antigen remains unidentified. Per-base quality was not reported, and no clone a single base away is much larger than it.

Points the paper makes about the study in general: The vaccine-associated CD4 TCRs covered the entire spike protein, and the dominant responses fell in regions 160-218 and 743-854. Most participants were white British and females outnumbered males, and the authors suggested that clonal diversity may have been underestimated. The 56-69-year group was small, and its depth increase did not reach significance, likely because of low power. Only 5 to 7 AZD1222 recipients were SARS-CoV-2 seropositive at baseline, limiting conclusions about previously exposed vaccinees. Reportedly, close to half of the unique spike-specific TCRs recognized epitopes lying outside the regions that are mutated in the B.1.351 and B.1.1.7 variants. After two AZD1222 doses, spike-specific TCR breadth and depth were significantly higher than at day 0 and than in MenACWY recipients. No day 14 peak-response samples were available, so repertoires were characterized only after the peak T cell response.

The sequence came from an adult in good health. The specimen comprised peripheral blood, sampled on day 0 of AZD1222 vaccination.

The CDR3 protein sequence reads: CATSREGLGGYNEQFF. The nucleotide sequence reads as follows: TGTGCCACCAGCAGAGAAGGGCTAGGCGGATACAATGAGCAGTTCTTC. The chain was built from TRBV15 and TRBJ2-1; a confident D gene designation cannot be given. V is shortened by 0 bases, J by 4 bases, and the region joining them spans 13 bases. CDR3 length: 16 amino acids, cysteine to phenylalanine. The sequence is cut down to CDR3 DNA, 48 bases in frame from base 1. According to the germline V gene (reference sequence), CDR1 reads LNHNV and CDR2 reads YYDKDF.